The following is a TCR beta chain sequence with its context. Its specificity is not known. This CDR3 contains 15 residues. With V trimmed by 5 bases and J by 2 bases, 3 bases remained unmatched. Germline CDR1 is SGHVS and CDR2 is FQNEAQ. This record comes from a study of cytomegalovirus exposure and HLA in healthy donors. Findings of the study overall: Reportedly, a later analysis found an Asian-associated ancestry cluster had fewer N-insertions than the approximately 600-donor mean. As a later analysis showed, a missense DCLRE1C variant was linked to trimming of TCR beta V- and J-genes. In a later analysis, at a false discovery rate of 0.05, about 17,000 TCR beta sequences matched HLA alleles.

The study ran its PCR with 60 Vbeta and 13 Jbeta primers. TCRdb's copy holds only in-frame clones and misses some; the assay was immunoSEQ multiplex PCR. The sample records 93,000 or so clones, approximately 79% being singletons. The sequenced sample consisted of PBMCs. The sequence was collected from a middle-aged man in good health and CMV-seropositive. The chain has TRBV7-8 and TRBJ2-2, with 9 bases matching TRBD1. CDR3 in DNA: TGTGCCAGCAGCCGGGACAGGGTTAACACCGGGGAGCTGTTTTTT. Protein product: CASSRDRVNTGELFF. The entire variable domain, with the rest obtained from reference TRBV7-8 and TRBJ2-2, is as follows: GAGVSQSPRYKVAKRGQDVALRCDPISGHVSLFWYQQALGQGPEFLTYFQNEAQLDKSGLPSDRFFAERPEGSVSTLKIQRTQQEDSAVYLCASSRDRVNTGELFFGEGSRLTVL.